This T cell receptor (beta chain) derives from a study of T-cell reconstitution after alpha-beta-depleted transplantation in children. This sample's TCRbeta library carried unique molecular identifier barcodes. TCRdb analysed the PCR reads with MiXCR anew, one entry per CDR3 protein. The top ten hold around 2.5% of the sample, which has just under 250,000 distinct CDR3 sequences, about 25% seen once. The CDR3 covers 15 residues. The V end lost 2 bases, the J end lost 1 base, and 9 bases lay between the germline ends. From germline, CDR1 is SGHAT and CDR2 FQNNGV. The V gene is TRBV11-2, the J gene TRBJ2-1; tentative D call: TRBD2 (5 bases). The receptor comes from a girl aged 2 to 10 with Fanconi anemia, due to receive a stem cell transplant. The material was PBMCs, obtained before TCRalphabeta/CD19-depleted stem cell transplant. The CDR3 loop is CASSLNRLSYNEQFF. DNA of the CDR3: TGTGCCAGCAGCTTAAACAGACTATCCTACAATGAGCAGTTCTTC.